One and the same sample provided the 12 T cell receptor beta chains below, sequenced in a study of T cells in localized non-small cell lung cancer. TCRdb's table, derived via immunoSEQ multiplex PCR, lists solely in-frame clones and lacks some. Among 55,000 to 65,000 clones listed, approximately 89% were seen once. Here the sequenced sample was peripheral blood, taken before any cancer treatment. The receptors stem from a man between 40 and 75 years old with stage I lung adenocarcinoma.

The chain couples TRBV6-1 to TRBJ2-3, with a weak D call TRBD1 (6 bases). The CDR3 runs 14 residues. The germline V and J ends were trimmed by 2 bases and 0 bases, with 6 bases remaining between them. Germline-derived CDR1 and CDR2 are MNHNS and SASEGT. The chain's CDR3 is CASSERGSTDTQYF. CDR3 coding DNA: TGTGCCAGCAGTGAAAGGGGGAGCACAGATACGCAGTATTTT.

In DNA form, the CDR3 reads TGTCCCGGGAAAGGAGCTCACTCTGGAAACACCATATATTTT. This translates into CPGKGAHSGNTIYF. The chain combines TRBV30 with TRBJ1-3; no clear D. CDR3 length: 14 residues. The germline CDR1 and CDR2 sequences are GTSNPN and SVGIG (reference sequence). Full variable domain (remainder filled in from reference TRBV30 and TRBJ1-3): SQTIHQWPATLVQPVGSPLSLECTVEGTSNPNLYWYRQAAGRGLQLLFYSVGIGQISSEVPQNLSASRPQDRQFILSSKKLLLSDSGFYLCPGKGAHSGNTIYFGEGSWLTVV.

The CDR3 protein is CASSLQPGNTEAFF. The DNA of the CDR3 is TGTGCCAGCAGCTTACAACCAGGGAACACTGAAGCTTTCTTT. The V call is TRBV11-2, the J call TRBJ1-1, with unresolved D. The CDR3 length is 14 residues. Germline V CDR1 and CDR2: SGHAT, FQNNGV. V was cut by 2 bases and J by 1 base, with 8 bases left in between.

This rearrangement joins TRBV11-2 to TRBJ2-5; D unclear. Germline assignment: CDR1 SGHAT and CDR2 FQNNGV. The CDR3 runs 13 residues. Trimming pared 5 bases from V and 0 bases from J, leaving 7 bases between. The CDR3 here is CASSVGNQETQYF. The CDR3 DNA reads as TGTGCCAGCAGCGTGGGGAACCAAGAGACCCAGTACTTC.

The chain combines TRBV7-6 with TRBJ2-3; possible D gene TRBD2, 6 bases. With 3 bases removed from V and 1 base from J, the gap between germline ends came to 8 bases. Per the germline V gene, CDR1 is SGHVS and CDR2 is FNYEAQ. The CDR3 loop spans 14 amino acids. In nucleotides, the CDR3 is TGTGCCAGCAGCTTCGGCGGGGGCACAGATACGCAGTATTTT. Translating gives CASSFGGGTDTQYF.

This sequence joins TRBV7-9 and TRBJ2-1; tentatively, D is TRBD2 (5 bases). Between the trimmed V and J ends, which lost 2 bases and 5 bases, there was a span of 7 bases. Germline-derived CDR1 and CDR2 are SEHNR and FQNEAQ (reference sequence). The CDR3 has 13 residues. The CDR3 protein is CASSLSADNEQFF. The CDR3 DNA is TGTGCCAGCAGCTTATCAGCGGACAATGAGCAGTTCTTC.

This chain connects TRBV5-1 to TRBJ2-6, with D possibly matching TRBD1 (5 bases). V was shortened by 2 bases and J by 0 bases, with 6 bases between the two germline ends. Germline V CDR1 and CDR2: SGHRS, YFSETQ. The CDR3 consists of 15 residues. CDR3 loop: CASSLQVSGANVLTF. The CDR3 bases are TGCGCCAGCAGCTTACAGGTCTCTGGGGCCAACGTCCTGACTTTC.

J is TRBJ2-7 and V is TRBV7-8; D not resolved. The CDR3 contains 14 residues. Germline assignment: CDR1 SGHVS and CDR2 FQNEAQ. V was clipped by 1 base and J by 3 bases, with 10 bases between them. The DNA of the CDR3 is TGTGCCAGCAGCTTAGGGTCGGCCGGCTACGAGCAGTACTTC. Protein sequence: CASSLGSAGYEQYF.

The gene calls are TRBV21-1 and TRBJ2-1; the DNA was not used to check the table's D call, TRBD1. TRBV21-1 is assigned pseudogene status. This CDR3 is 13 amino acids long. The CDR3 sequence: CASSKGGRSEQFF. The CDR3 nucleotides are TGTGCCAGCAGCAAAGGGGGCCGGTCTGAGCAGTTCTTC.

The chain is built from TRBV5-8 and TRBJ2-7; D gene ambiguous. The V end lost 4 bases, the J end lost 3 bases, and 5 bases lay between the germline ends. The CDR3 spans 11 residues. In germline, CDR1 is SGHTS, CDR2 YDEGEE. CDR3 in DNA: TGTGCCAGCAGCCGTTACTACGAGCAGTACTTC. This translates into CASSRYYEQYF.

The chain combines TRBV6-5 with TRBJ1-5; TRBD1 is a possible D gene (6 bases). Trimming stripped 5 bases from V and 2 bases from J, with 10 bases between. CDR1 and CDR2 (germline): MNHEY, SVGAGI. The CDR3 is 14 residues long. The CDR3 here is CASSLRGGNQPQHF. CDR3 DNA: TGTGCCAGCAGTCTGAGGGGGGGCAATCAGCCCCAGCATTTT.

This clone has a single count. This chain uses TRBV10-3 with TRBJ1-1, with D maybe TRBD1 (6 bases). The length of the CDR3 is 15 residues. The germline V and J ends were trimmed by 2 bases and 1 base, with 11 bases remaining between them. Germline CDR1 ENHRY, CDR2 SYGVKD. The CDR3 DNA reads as TGTGCCATCAGTGAGATCTGGGGGCGGAACACTGAAGCTTTCTTT. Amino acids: CAISEIWGRNTEAFF.